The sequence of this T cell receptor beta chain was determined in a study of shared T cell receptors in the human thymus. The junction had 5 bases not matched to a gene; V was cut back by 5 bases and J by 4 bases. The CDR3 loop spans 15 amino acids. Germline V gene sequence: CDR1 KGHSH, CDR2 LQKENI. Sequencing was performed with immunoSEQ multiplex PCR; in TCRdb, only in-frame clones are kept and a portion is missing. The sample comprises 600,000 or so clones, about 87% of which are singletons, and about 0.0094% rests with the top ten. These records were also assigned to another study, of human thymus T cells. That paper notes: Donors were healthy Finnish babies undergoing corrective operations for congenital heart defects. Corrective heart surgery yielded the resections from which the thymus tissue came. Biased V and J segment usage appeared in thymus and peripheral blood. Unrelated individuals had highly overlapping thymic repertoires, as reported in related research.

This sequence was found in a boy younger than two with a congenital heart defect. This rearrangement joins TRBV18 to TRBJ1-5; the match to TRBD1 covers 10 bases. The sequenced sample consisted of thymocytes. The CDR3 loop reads CASSGDRGINQPQHF. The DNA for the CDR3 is TGTGCCAGCTCAGGGGACAGGGGAATTAATCAGCCCCAGCATTTT.